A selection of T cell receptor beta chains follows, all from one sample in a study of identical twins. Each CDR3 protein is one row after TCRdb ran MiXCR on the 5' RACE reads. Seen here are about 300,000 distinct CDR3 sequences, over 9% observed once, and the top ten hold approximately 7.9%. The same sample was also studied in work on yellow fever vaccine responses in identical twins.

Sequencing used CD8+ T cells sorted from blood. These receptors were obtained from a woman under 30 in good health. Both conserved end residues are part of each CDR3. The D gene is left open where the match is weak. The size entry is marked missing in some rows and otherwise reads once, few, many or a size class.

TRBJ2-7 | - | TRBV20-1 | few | TGCAGTGCTCTCGGCCCCTTGACCTACGAGCAGTACTTC | CSALGPLTYEQYF
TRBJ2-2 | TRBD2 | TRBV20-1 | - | TGCAGTGCTTTCTCGCCGGGACTAGCGGTAACCGGGGAGCTGTTTTTT | CSAFSPGLAVTGELFF
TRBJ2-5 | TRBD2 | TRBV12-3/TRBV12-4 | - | TGTGCCAGCAGTCCTCTAGCGGGGGCCCAAGAGACCCAGTACTTC | CASSPLAGAQETQYF
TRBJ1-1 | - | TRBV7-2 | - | TGTGCCAGCAGCTTAGGGTCTGGGTCTGAAGCTTTCTTT | CASSLGSGSEAFF
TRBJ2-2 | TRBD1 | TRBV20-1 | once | TGCAGTGCTAGAGATAGGGACAGGGGGCGCATCACCGGGGAGCTGTTTTTT | CSARDRDRGRITGELFF
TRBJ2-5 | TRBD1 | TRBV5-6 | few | TGTGCCAGCAGCTCCTACAGGGGGAAGGAAGAGACCCAGTACTTC | CASSSYRGKEETQYF
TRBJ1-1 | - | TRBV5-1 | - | TGCGCCAGCAGCTTGGTTTCGGAGAACACTGAAGCTTTCTTT | CASSLVSENTEAFF
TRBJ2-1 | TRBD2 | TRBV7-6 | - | TGTGCCAGCAGCCCACTTAGCGGGAGGTACATCTACAATGAGCAGTTCTTC | CASSPLSGRYIYNEQFF
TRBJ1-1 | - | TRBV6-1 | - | TGTGCCAGCAGTGACGGAGGTTCTGGTGAAGCTTTCTTT | CASSDGGSGEAFF
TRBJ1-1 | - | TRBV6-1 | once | TGTGCCAGCAGTGAGGACCAAGAAGCTTTCTTT | CASSEDQEAFF
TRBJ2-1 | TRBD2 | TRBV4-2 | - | TGTGCCAGCAGCCAAACCGGACTAGCGGGTAGGGATGAGCAGTTCTTC | CASSQTGLAGRDEQFF
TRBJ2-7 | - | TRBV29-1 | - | TGCAGCGTTGAATCGGACAGCACGTCCTACGAGCAGTACTTC | CSVESDSTSYEQYF
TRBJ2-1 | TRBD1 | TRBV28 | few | TGTGCCAGCACGGGACAGGGTTTTAATGAGCAGTTCTTC | CASTGQGFNEQFF
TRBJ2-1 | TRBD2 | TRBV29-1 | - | TGCAGCGTTGAAGATCGTCTAGCGGCCTACAATGAGCAGTTCTTC | CSVEDRLAAYNEQFF
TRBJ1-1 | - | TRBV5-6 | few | TGTGCCAGCAGCTTGGATGGCGGGGTTCCAACCGCTGAAGCTTTCTTT | CASSLDGGVPTAEAFF
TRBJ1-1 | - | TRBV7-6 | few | TGTGCCAGCAGCCCAAGGGACGGGAACACTGAAGCTTTCTTT | CASSPRDGNTEAFF
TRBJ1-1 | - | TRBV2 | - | TGTGCCAGCACCCGGGGCCCTGAAGCTTTCTTT | CASTRGPEAFF
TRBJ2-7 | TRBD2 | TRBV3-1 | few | TGTGCCAGCAGCCCTTGGACTAGCGGATTCCACGAGCAGTACTTC | CASSPWTSGFHEQYF
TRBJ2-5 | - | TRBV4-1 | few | TGCGCCAGCAGCCACGGGGGGCTTGGAGAGACCCAGTACTTC | CASSHGGLGETQYF
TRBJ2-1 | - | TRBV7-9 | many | TGTGCCAGCAGCTTACCCAGGGGTGAGCAGTTCTTC | CASSLPRGEQFF
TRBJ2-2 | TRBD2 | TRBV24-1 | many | TGTGCCACCAGTGATACGAAGACTAGCGGGAGTTACACCGGGGAGCTGTTTTTT | CATSDTKTSGSYTGELFF
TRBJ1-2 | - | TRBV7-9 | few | TGTGCCAGCAGCACCGAAACGTTAGGTGGCTATGGCTACACCTTC | CASSTETLGGYGYTF
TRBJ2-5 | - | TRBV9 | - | TGTGCCAGCAGCGTAGAAGGGTGGAACAGAGAAGAGACCCAGTACTTC | CASSVEGWNREETQYF
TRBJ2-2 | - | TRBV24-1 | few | TGTGCCACCAGTGATTTGGACGTGAACACCGGGGAGCTGTTTTTT | CATSDLDVNTGELFF
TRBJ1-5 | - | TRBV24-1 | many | TGTGCCACCAGTGACAGGGGATGGGGCCAGCCCCAGCATTTT | CATSDRGWGQPQHF
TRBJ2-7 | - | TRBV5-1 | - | TGCGCCAGCAGCGAGAAACAGGGTTTATACGAGCAGTACTTC | CASSEKQGLYEQYF
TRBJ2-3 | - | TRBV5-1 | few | TGCGCCAGCAGCTTGTGGCTAGCTGTTGGCACAGATACGCAGTATTTT | CASSLWLAVGTDTQYF
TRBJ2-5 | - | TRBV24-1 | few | TGTGCCACCAGTAGGGACACCCAGTACTTC | CATSRDTQYF
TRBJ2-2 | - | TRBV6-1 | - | TGTGCCAGCAGACCCGACAGAGATTACGGGGAGCTGTTTTTT | CASRPDRDYGELFF
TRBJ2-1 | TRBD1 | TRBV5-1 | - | TGCGCCAGCAGCTCCGACAGGGACTCCTACAATGAGCAGTTCTTC | CASSSDRDSYNEQFF
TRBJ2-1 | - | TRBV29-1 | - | TGCAGCGTTGAAGGAGGGACCAATTACAATGAGCAGTTCTTC | CSVEGGTNYNEQFF
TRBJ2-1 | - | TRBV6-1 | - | TGTGCCAGCAGTGAACTGGTGGGGTCCTACAATGAGCAGTTCTTC | CASSELVGSYNEQFF
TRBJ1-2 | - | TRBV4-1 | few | TGCGCCAGCAGCCAAGTAACAGGCGCCTATGGCTACACCTTC | CASSQVTGAYGYTF
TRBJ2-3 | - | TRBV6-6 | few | TGTGCCAGCAGTTATACTAGTGTCGATACGCAGTATTTT | CASSYTSVDTQYF
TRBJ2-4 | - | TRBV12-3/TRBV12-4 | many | TGTGCCAGCAGTGTCTCGGACGGGTACGCCTCCAAAAACATTCAGTACTTC | CASSVSDGYASKNIQYF